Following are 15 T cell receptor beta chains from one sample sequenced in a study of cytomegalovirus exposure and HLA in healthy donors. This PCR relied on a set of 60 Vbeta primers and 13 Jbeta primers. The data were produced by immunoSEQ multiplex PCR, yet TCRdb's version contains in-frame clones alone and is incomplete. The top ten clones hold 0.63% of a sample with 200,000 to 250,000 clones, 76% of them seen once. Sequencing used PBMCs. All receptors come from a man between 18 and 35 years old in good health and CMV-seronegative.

In DNA, the CDR3 is TGTGCCACCTTAGACAGGGAAAAACTGTTTTTT. Translated: CATLDREKLFF. This chain connects TRBV10-3 to TRBJ1-4, with D tentatively TRBD1 (6 bases). This CDR3 contains 11 residues. V was trimmed by 10 bases and J by 8 bases, leaving 11 bases between them. Germline lookup yields CDR1 ENHRY and CDR2 SYGVKD.

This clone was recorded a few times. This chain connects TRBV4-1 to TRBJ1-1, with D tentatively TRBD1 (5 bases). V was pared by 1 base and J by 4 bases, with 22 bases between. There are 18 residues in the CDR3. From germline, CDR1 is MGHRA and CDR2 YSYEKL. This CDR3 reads CASSQASIGRDGSTEAFF. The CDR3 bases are TGCGCCAGCAGCCAAGCTAGCATCGGCAGGGACGGGAGCACTGAAGCTTTCTTT.

CDR3 amino acids: CASSQGAQAYEQYF. CDR3 sequence (DNA): TGTGCCAGCAGCCAGGGGGCTCAGGCCTACGAGCAGTACTTC. The rearrangement links TRBV9 to TRBJ2-7; 8 bases line up with TRBD1. Per the germline V gene, CDR1 is SGDLS and CDR2 is YYNGEE. The CDR3 has 14 amino acids. V shed 4 bases, J shed 2 bases, and the junction held 5 bases outside the gene matches.

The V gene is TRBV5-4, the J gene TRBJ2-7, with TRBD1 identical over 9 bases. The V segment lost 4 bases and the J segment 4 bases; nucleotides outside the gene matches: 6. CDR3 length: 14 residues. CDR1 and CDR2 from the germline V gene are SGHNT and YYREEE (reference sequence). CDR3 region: CASSAGTGLYEQYF. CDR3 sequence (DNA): TGTGCCAGCAGCGCCGGGACAGGGTTATACGAGCAGTACTTC.

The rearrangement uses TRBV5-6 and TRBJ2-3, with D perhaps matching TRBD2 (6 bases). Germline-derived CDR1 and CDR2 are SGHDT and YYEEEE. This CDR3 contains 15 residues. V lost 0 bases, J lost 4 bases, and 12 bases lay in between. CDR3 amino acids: CASSLAGSGADTQYF. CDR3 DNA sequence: TGTGCCAGCAGCTTGGCCGGGAGTGGGGCAGATACGCAGTATTTT.

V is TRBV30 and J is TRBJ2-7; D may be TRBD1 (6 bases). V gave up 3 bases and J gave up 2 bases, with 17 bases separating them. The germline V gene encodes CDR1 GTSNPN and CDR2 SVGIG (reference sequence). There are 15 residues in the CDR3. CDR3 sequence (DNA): TGTGCCTGGAGGGCCCCCCAGGGGAATCCCTACGAGCAGTACTTC. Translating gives CAWRAPQGNPYEQYF.

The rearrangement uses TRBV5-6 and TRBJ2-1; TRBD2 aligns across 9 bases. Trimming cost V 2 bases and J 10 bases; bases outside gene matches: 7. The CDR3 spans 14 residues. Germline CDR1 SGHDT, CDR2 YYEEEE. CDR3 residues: CASSFSGSAREQFF. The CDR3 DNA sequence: TGTGCCAGCAGCTTTAGCGGGAGCGCGAGGGAGCAGTTCTTC.

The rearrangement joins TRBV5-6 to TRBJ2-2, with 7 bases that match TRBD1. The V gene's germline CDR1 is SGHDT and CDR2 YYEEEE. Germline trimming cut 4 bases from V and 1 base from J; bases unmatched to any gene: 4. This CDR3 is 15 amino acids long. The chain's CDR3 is CASSGRDRNTGELFF. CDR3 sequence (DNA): TGTGCCAGCAGCGGCCGGGACAGGAACACCGGGGAGCTGTTTTTT.

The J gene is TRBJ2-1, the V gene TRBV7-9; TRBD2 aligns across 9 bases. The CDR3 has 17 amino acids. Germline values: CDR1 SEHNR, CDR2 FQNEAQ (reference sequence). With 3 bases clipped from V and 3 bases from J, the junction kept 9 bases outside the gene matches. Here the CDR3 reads CASSFLPSGAYYNEQFF. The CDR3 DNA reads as TGTGCCAGCAGCTTTTTACCTAGCGGGGCTTACTACAATGAGCAGTTCTTC. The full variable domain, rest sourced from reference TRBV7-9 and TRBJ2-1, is DTGVSQNPRHKITKRGQNVTFRCDPISEHNRLYWYRQTLGQGPEFLTYFQNEAQLEKSRLLSDRFSAERPKGSFSTLEIQRTEQGDSAMYLCASSFLPSGAYYNEQFFGPGTRLTVL.

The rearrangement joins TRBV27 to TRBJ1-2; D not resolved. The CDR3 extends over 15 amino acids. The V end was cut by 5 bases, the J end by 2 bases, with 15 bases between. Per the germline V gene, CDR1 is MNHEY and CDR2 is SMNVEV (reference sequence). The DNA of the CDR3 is TGTGCCAGCAGTATTGGACTCGGATTCAACTATGGCTACACCTTC. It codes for CASSIGLGFNYGYTF.

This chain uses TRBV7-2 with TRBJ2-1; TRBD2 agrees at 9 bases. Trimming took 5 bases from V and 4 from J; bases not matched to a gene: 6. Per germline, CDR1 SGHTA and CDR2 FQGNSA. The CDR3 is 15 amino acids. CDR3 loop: CASSPVGLAYNEQFF. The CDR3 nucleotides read TGTGCCAGCAGCCCAGTGGGACTAGCTTACAATGAGCAGTTCTTC.

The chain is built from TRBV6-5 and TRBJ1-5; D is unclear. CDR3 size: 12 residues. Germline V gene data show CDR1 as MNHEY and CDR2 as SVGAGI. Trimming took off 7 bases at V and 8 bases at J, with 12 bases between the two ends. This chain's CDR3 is CASKTMLEPQHF. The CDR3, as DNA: TGTGCCAGCAAGACAATGTTAGAGCCCCAGCATTTT.

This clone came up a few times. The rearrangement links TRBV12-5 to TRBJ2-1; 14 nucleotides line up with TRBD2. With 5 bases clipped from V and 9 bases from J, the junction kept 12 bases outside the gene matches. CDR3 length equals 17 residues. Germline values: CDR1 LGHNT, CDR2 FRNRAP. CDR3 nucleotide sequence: TGTGCTAGTGGTCCTGGGACTAGCGGGAGAGATCTTTTTGAGCAGTTCTTC. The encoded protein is CASGPGTSGRDLFEQFF.

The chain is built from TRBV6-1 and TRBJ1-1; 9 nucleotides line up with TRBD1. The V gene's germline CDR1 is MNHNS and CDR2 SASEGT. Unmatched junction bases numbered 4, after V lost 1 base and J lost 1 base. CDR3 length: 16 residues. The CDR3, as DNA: TGTGCCAGCAGTGAAGGGACAGGGGTGGGGAACACTGAAGCTTTCTTT. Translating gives CASSEGTGVGNTEAFF.

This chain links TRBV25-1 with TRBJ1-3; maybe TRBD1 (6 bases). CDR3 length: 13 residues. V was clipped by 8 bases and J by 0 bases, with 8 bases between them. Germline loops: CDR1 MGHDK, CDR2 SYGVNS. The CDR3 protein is CASGQNSGNTIYF. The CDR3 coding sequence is TGTGCCAGCGGACAGAACTCTGGAAACACCATATATTTT.